The rows below give T cell receptor beta chains drawn from one sample of a study of coeliac disease. Libraries were prepared by immunoSEQ multiplex PCR; TCRdb keeps only in-frame clonotypes and omits some of them. This sample has approximately 4,000 clones; around three fifths occur once, and the top ten carry 5.5% to 6.5%. The specimen sequenced was lymphocytes from the gut lamina propria. The source is a man between 70 and 80 years old without celiac disease. The CDR3 runs from the conserved cysteine through the conserved F or W. D genes are given only for firm matches. Size values are once, few and many counts, or a class for expanded clones, and some rows have none.

clone size	J gene	V gene	D gene	CDR3 DNA	CDR3 protein
-	TRBJ1-1	TRBV27	-	TGTGCCAGCAGTTTATCGGGGGGAAGGAGCACTGAAGCTTTCTTT	CASSLSGGRSTEAFF
-	TRBJ2-7	TRBV13	TRBD1	TGTGCCAGCAGCTTAACCGGGACAGGGATCTACGAGCAGTACTTC	CASSLTGTGIYEQYF
few	TRBJ1-3	TRBV11-2	-	TGTGCCAGCAGCCGTCGAGGGAACTCTGGAAACACCATATATTTT	CASSRRGNSGNTIYF
-	TRBJ2-3	TRBV7-2	-	TGTGCCAGCAGCCCCGGACATCGCACAGATACGCAGTATTTT	CASSPGHRTDTQYF
-	TRBJ2-3	TRBV7-7	-	TGTGCTAGCAGTTTGGACTACACAGATACGCAGTATTTT	CASSLDYTDTQYF
few	TRBJ1-1	TRBV6-6	-	TGTGCCAGCAGTTACCGTCGGCAGGAAACTGAAGCTTTCTTT	CASSYRRQETEAFF
-	TRBJ1-2	TRBV28	TRBD1	TGTGCCAGCAGTGAGGGCACAGGGGGTAACTATGGCTACACCTTC	CASSEGTGGNYGYTF
-	TRBJ1-6	TRBV5-1	-	TGCGCCAGCAGCCCAGCCGGAAGGGGTGGTAATTCACCCCTCCACTTT	CASSPAGRGGNSPLHF
-	TRBJ1-1	TRBV28	TRBD1	TGTGCCAGCAGTTTAGTGTCCAGGGGGCGGATTGAAGCTTTCTTT	CASSLVSRGRIEAFF
-	TRBJ1-2	TRBV28	-	TGTGCCAGCAGTTCACAGGGCTATGGCTACACCTTC	CASSSQGYGYTF
few	TRBJ1-2	TRBV28	-	TGTGCCAGCAGCTCTCGGGGGGCCCAGGGCTACACCTTC	CASSSRGAQGYTF
once	TRBJ2-1	TRBV29-1	-	TGCACAAAACAGGGTGAGCAGTTCTTC	CTKQGEQFF
-	TRBJ1-2	TRBV6-5	TRBD1	TGTGCCAGCAGTTACTCGGGGACAGGGGTTGGCTACACCTTC	CASSYSGTGVGYTF
-	TRBJ2-3	TRBV7-9	TRBD2	TGTGCCAGCAGCACCGGTATGGTCCTAGCGGGGGGGGCAGATACGCAGTATTTT	CASSTGMVLAGGADTQYF
few	TRBJ1-2	TRBV7-8	TRBD1	TGTGCCAGCAGCGAGGGATATTGGGACAGGAAAAACTATGGCTACACCTTC	CASSEGYWDRKNYGYTF
-	TRBJ2-3	TRBV6-5	TRBD1	TGTGCCAGCAGTTACTCAACAGGGGGCAGGGATACGCAGTATTTT	CASSYSTGGRDTQYF
-	TRBJ1-5	TRBV18	TRBD1	TGTGCCAGCTCACCGGACAGGGGTGGCAATCAGCCCCAGCATTTT	CASSPDRGGNQPQHF
-	TRBJ2-7	TRBV11-1	TRBD2	TGTGCCAGCAGCCCCGTTGGGGTTAGCGGGGGGGCGAAGTCCTACGAGCAGTACTTC	CASSPVGVSGGAKSYEQYF
-	TRBJ1-1	TRBV19	-	TGTGCCAGTAGTATAGAGTGGGGGGGCGGCACTGAAGCTTTCTTT	CASSIEWGGGTEAFF